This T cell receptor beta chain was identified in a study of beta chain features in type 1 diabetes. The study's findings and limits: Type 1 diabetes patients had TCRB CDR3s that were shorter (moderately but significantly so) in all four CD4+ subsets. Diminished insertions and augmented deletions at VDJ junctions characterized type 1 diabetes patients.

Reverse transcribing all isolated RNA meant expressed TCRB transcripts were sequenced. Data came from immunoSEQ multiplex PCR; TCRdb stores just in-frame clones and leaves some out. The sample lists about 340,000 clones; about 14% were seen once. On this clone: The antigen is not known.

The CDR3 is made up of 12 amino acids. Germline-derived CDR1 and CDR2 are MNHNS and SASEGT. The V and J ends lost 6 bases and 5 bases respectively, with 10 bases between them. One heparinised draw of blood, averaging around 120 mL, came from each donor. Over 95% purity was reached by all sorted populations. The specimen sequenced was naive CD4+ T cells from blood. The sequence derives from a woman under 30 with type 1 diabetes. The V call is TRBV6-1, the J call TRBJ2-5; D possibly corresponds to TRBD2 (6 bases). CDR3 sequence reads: CASSPAGETQYF. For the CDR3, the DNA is TGTGCCAGCAGCCCGGCGGGGGAGACCCAGTACTTC.